The 27 T cell receptor beta chains reported below all come from one sample, sequenced in a study of T cell repertoires in cytomegalovirus infection. TCRdb processed the reads anew with MiXCR; each CDR3 protein has one entry. The top ten clones hold around 15% of a sample with about 440,000 distinct CDR3 sequences, 31% of them seen once. Sequences were obtained from PBMCs. The receptor set was obtained from a human donor in good health (CMV status not recorded). Some clones in this sample may be carry-over from other donors' samples.

This clonotype was seen repeatedly, ten times or more. The rearrangement links TRBV11-2 to TRBJ1-1; possibly TRBD1 for D (5 bases). V gave up 5 bases and J gave up 7 bases, with 17 bases separating them. The CDR3 loop spans 14 amino acids. Germline CDR1 reads SGHAT; CDR2 reads FQNNGV. The CDR3 coding sequence is TGTGCCAGCAGCCCTTCCTTAGAGAGGGGTGAAGCTTTCTTT. Translation: CASSPSLERGEAFF.

The chain recombines TRBV6-5 with TRBJ1-1; a possible D gene is TRBD1 (6 bases). The germline gives CDR1 MNHEY, CDR2 SVGAGI. The CDR3 runs to 14 residues. The V gene lost 4 bases and the J gene lost 1 base, with 10 bases spanning the gap. The chain's CDR3 is CASSSGHTNTEAFF. CDR3 nucleotide sequence: TGTGCCAGCAGTTCGGGACATACGAACACTGAAGCTTTCTTT.

In regard to this clonotype: A junction boundary mismatches the germline segment, possibly from a read error. The chain recombines TRBV7-3 with TRBJ2-6; D might be TRBD2 (6 bases). Germline lookup yields CDR1 SGHTA and CDR2 FQGTGA. The CDR3 has 16 residues. This chain's CDR3 is CASSSTRGSGATVLTF. CDR3 sequence (DNA): TGTGCCAGCAGCTCCACCCGGGGGTCTGGGGCCACCGTCCTGACTTTC. Full variable domain (missing parts from reference TRBV7-3 and TRBJ2-6): GAGVSQTPSNKVTEKGKYVELRCDPISGHTALYWYRQSLGQGPEFLIYFQGTGAADDSGLPNDRFFAVRPEGSVSTLKIQRTERGDSAVYLCASSSTRGSGATVLTFGAGSRLTVL.

The rearrangement joins TRBV12-3 or TRBV12-4 to TRBJ1-3; perhaps TRBD1 as D (5 bases). This CDR3 has 12 residues. V was clipped by 2 bases and J by 12 bases, with 11 bases between them. The CDR3 region has the DNA TGTGCCAGCAGTTTAATGGGGGGGATCATATATTTT. This codes for CASSLMGGIIYF.

Regarding this clonotype: At one end the junction does not follow the germline gene, possibly because of a read error. The rearrangement joins TRBV7-8 to TRBJ2-7; TRBD1 is a possible D gene (6 bases). This CDR3 has 15 amino acids. Germline V gene sequence: CDR1 SGHVS, CDR2 FQNEAQ. CDR3: CASSKARTVSSEPYF. CDR3 DNA: TGTGCCAGCAGCAAGGCGCGGACAGTCTCCTCCGAGCCGTACTTC.

V and J are TRBV19 and TRBJ2-2; maybe TRBD1 (6 bases). This CDR3 region has 15 residues. V lost 5 bases and J lost 0, with 10 bases in between. In germline, CDR1 is LNHDA, CDR2 SQIVND (reference sequence). CDR3 DNA sequence: TGTGCCAGTAGTCCATACAGGGCGAACACCGGGGAGCTGTTTTTT. Translated, it gives CASSPYRANTGELFF.

This clonotype appeared a single time. The chain employs TRBV23-1 and TRBJ1-5; possibly TRBD1 for D (5 bases). TRBV23-1 carries the ORF label, with uncertain function. This CDR3 contains 18 residues. V was shortened by 5 bases and J by 4 bases, with 24 bases between the two germline ends. This CDR3 is CASSTYPGARLSNQPQHF. CDR3 DNA sequence: TGCGCCAGCAGTACCTACCCCGGGGCGCGTTTGTCGAATCAGCCCCAGCATTTT.

The V gene is TRBV10-3, the J gene TRBJ2-1; 9 positions agree with TRBD2. Germline-derived CDR1 and CDR2 are ENHRY and SYGVKD. CDR3 length: 14 amino acids. V gave up 6 bases and J gave up 5 bases; unmatched junction bases: 5. The CDR3 DNA reads as TGTGCCATCAGCCGACAGCGGGGGGACAATGAGCAGTTCTTC. It specifies CAISRQRGDNEQFF.

The J gene is TRBJ1-2, the V gene TRBV12-3 or TRBV12-4; D might be TRBD1 (6 bases). The V gene lost 4 bases and the J gene lost 5 bases, with 20 bases spanning the gap. This CDR3 is 16 amino acids long. The DNA for the CDR3 is TGTGCCAGCAGTTCAGAAGGACAGCCTTTGTCTTATGGCTACACCTTC. This sequence encodes CASSSEGQPLSYGYTF.

CDR3 amino acids: CASSLARGRGAEAFF. The CDR3 DNA reads as TGTGCCAGCAGCTTAGCCAGGGGGCGCGGGGCTGAAGCTTTCTTT. The genes are TRBV7-6 and TRBJ1-1, with 8 bases fitting TRBD1. Germline lookup yields CDR1 SGHVS and CDR2 FNYEAQ. The CDR3 has 15 amino acids. Unmatched junction bases numbered 6, after V lost 0 bases and J lost 6 bases. Full variable domain (outside the CDR3, taken from reference TRBV7-6 and TRBJ1-1): GAGVSQSPRYKVTKRGQDVALRCDPISGHVSLYWYRQALGQGPEFLTYFNYEAQQDKSGLPNDRFSAERPEGSISTLTIQRTEQRDSAMYRCASSLARGRGAEAFFGQGTRLTVV.

V is TRBV4-2 and J is TRBJ1-2; 7 bases agree with TRBD1. Germline assignment: CDR1 LGHNA and CDR2 YNFKEQ. The V gene end was trimmed by 0 bases and the J gene end by 5 bases; junction bases not matched to a gene: 9. The CDR3 is made up of 16 amino acids. The DNA of the CDR3 is TGTGCCAGCAGCCAAGACTCTGACAGGGCTTCTTATGGCTACACCTTC. It yields the protein CASSQDSDRASYGYTF.

This chain joins TRBV5-4 and TRBJ2-1; tentatively, D is TRBD1 (7 bases). The germline V gene encodes CDR1 SGHNT and CDR2 YYREEE (reference sequence). CDR3 size: 16 residues. Trimming took off 4 bases at V and 0 bases at J, with 14 bases between the two ends. The CDR3 is CASSPTGTRSYNEQFF. The CDR3 coding sequence is TGTGCCAGCAGCCCGACAGGGACTCGCTCCTACAATGAGCAGTTCTTC.

The chain uses TRBV2 and TRBJ1-1, with a weak D call TRBD1 (5 bases). The CDR3 has 15 residues. Germline V gene data show CDR1 as SNHLY and CDR2 as FYNNEI. V lost 6 bases, J lost 1 base, and 15 bases lay in between. In DNA form, the CDR3 reads TGTGCCAGCAGAGCAGGGACCGAGTGGAACACTGAAGCTTTCTTT. Protein sequence: CASRAGTEWNTEAFF.

The chain is built from TRBV11-1 and TRBJ2-7, with unresolved D. CDR3 length equals 13 residues. Germline CDR1 reads SGHAT; CDR2 reads FQDESV (reference sequence). The V gene lost 6 bases and the J gene lost 5 bases, with 14 bases spanning the gap. CDR3 coding DNA: TGTGCCAGCAGTTTTACTACCCCCAACGAGCAGTACTTC. It codes for CASSFTTPNEQYF. The variable domain in full, with the rest retrieved from reference TRBV11-1 and TRBJ2-7, is EAEVAQSPRYKITEKSQAVAFWCDPISGHATLYWYRQILGQGPELLVQFQDESVVDDSQLPKDRFSAERLKGVDSTLKIQPAELGDSAMYLCASSFTTPNEQYFGPGTRLTVT.

A few counts support this clonotype. The chain carries TRBV19 and TRBJ1-5; 8 bases are shared with TRBD1. The CDR3 length is 17 residues. The J segment lost 0 bases and the V segment lost 9 bases, leaving 13 bases of the junction unmatched. Germline V lookup: CDR1 LNHDA, CDR2 SQIVND (reference sequence). In nucleotides, the CDR3 is TGTGCCAGCCGGTCGACAGGGGACCTCTATAGCAATCAGCCCCAGCATTTT. Translation gives CASRSTGDLYSNQPQHF.

The chain carries TRBV13 and TRBJ1-5; D remains ambiguous. The length of the CDR3 is 13 residues. Germline assignment: CDR1 PRHDT and CDR2 FYEKMQ (reference sequence). V lost 5 bases and J lost 10, with 15 bases in between. The CDR3 loop reads CASSETAGDPQHF. In nucleotides, the CDR3 is TGTGCCAGCAGCGAAACCGCCGGGGATCCCCAGCATTTT.

With respect to this clonotype: At one end the junction does not follow the germline gene, possibly because of a read error. The rearrangement links TRBV12-3 or TRBV12-4 to TRBJ1-5, with D perhaps TRBD1 (5 bases). The CDR3 loop spans 13 amino acids. DNA of the CDR3: TGTGCCAGAAGTTTCCAGGGCTATCAGCCCCAGCATTTT. As protein: CARSFQGYQPQHF.

The V call is TRBV7-9, the J call TRBJ2-7; maybe TRBD2 (6 bases). V was cut by 7 bases and J by 3 bases, with 13 bases left in between. The germline gives CDR1 SEHNR, CDR2 FQNEAQ (reference sequence). This CDR3 is 13 amino acids long. The chain's CDR3 is CASILTGGYEQYF. For the CDR3, the DNA is TGTGCCAGCATCCTGACCGGGGGCTACGAGCAGTACTTC.

This clonotype appeared once. The J gene is TRBJ1-1, the V gene TRBV18, with D possibly TRBD1 on 6 matching bases. The CDR3 has 12 amino acids. V was trimmed by 3 bases and J by 11 bases, leaving 13 bases between them. Germline V lookup: CDR1 KGHSH, CDR2 LQKENI. CDR3 loop: CASSPGATLAFF. For the CDR3, the DNA is TGTGCCAGCTCACCGGGGGCGACCTTGGCTTTCTTT. The whole variable domain, remainder taken from reference TRBV18 and TRBJ1-1, is NAGVMQNPRHLVRRRGQEARLRCSPMKGHSHVYWYRQLPEEGLKFMVYLQKENIIDESGMPKERFSAEFPKEGPSILRIQQVVRGDSAAYFCASSPGATLAFFGQGTRLTVV.

This clonotype was seen a handful of times. The rearrangement joins TRBV10-1 to TRBJ2-7; D unclear. With 3 bases removed from V and 6 bases from J, the gap between germline ends came to 12 bases. Germline CDR1 is WNHNN and CDR2 is SYGVQD (reference sequence). The CDR3 totals 13 residues. CDR3 bases: TGCGCCAGCAGTGACACTCTAGGCGCCGAGCAGTACTTC. Its translation: CASSDTLGAEQYF.

This clonotype has at least ten counts. The chain recombines TRBV7-2 with TRBJ1-2; the D gene is possibly TRBD1 (6 bases). The CDR3 consists of 18 residues. Trimming cost V 8 bases and J 1 base, with 26 bases left between them. CDR1 and CDR2 from the germline V gene are SGHTA and FQGNSA. The CDR3 sequence is CASRGRDHGGSVNYGYTF. DNA of the CDR3: TGTGCCAGCCGAGGTCGAGATCATGGGGGCAGCGTTAACTATGGCTACACCTTC.

This clonotype was seen more than once but under ten times. This sequence joins TRBV6-6 and TRBJ1-6; 7 positions match TRBD1. CDR1 is MNHNY and CDR2 is SVGAGI in the germline V gene (reference sequence). This CDR3 is 17 amino acids long. Trimming cost V 0 bases and J 8 bases; bases outside gene matches: 10. The CDR3 DNA is TGTGCCAGCAGTTACTCGCTGGGACAGATCTCTTATTCACCCCTCCACTTT. Its protein is CASSYSLGQISYSPLHF.

This clonotype was recorded many times. The chain is built from TRBV7-8 and TRBJ2-7, with 9 positions matching TRBD2. The CDR3 covers 16 residues. Germline loops: CDR1 SGHVS, CDR2 FQNEAQ. The V segment lost 5 bases and the J segment 4 bases; nucleotides outside the gene matches: 12. The CDR3: CASSLISGGVGYEQYF. As DNA, the CDR3 is TGTGCCAGCAGCCTAATTAGCGGGGGAGTCGGGTACGAGCAGTACTTC.

This clonotype was observed a few times. The genes are TRBV10-3 and TRBJ2-3; TRBD1 matches 8 bases. CDR3 length: 15 amino acids. J lost 4 bases, V lost 3 bases, and 6 bases had no gene match. Per germline, CDR1 ENHRY and CDR2 SYGVKD. This chain's CDR3 is CAISDSQGAPDTQYF. The CDR3 DNA reads TGTGCCATCAGTGACTCGCAGGGGGCCCCAGATACGCAGTATTTT.

This sequence joins TRBV2 and TRBJ2-1; D perhaps matches TRBD1 (5 bases). Trimming took 6 bases from V and 4 from J, leaving 7 bases between them. Per germline, CDR1 SNHLY and CDR2 FYNNEI. The CDR3 extends over 12 amino acids. The CDR3 reads CASRGVYNEQFF. As DNA, the CDR3 is TGTGCCAGCAGAGGGGTATACAATGAGCAGTTCTTC.

This clonotype was detected once. Since a much larger clone is just one base distant, this may be a read error. This chain uses TRBV12-3 or TRBV12-4 with TRBJ1-6, with 8 bases identical to TRBD1. After removal of 6 bases from V and 7 bases from J, the junction contained 5 bases not matched to a gene. There are 14 residues in the CDR3. CDR3 nucleotide sequence: TGTGCCAGCAGAACGGGACAGGCGAATTCACCCCTCCACTTT. This codes for CASRTGQANSPLHF.

This clonotype occurred many times. The chain uses TRBV7-2 and TRBJ2-1; possibly TRBD2 for D (5 bases). Trimming removed 8 bases at V and 5 bases at J, with 10 bases between. CDR3 length: 12 residues. The germline CDR1 and CDR2 sequences are SGHTA and FQGNSA. CDR3 in DNA: TGTGCCAGCGTCAAGGAGGACAATGAGCAGTTCTTC. This sequence encodes CASVKEDNEQFF.